A single sample is the source of the 4 T cell receptor beta chains below, sequenced in a study of blood T cell repertoires in COVID-19. This table comes from immunoSEQ multiplex PCR, and its TCRdb copy is limited to in-frame clones, with some not included. The repertoire consists of some 200,000 clones, with around 84% occurring once and the leading ten covering 4.5% to 6%. Input material: peripheral blood. The receptors come from a woman in her sixties or seventies who had recovered from COVID-19.

In its sample, this clone was seen once. CDR3 in DNA: TGTGCCATCACCCCAAACAGGGATAGGCCTAACTATGGCTACACCTTC. Protein product: CAITPNRDRPNYGYTF. This sequence joins TRBV10-3 and TRBJ1-2; D might be TRBD1 (6 bases). CDR1 is ENHRY, CDR2 SYGVKD, per germline. The CDR3 loop spans 16 amino acids. The V end was cut by 7 bases, the J end by 0 bases, with 18 bases between.

The CDR3 DNA reads TGTGCCTGGAGTGCTGAGGCGTACGAGCAGTACTTC. Protein: CAWSAEAYEQYF. The V call is TRBV30, the J call TRBJ2-7, with unresolved D. Germline V gene sequence: CDR1 GTSNPN, CDR2 SVGIG (reference sequence). This CDR3 region has 12 residues. V shed 1 base and J shed 4 bases, with 8 bases lying between them.

As DNA, the CDR3 is TGTGCCAGCAGCTTCCGGGGGGGCGATAATGAGCAGTTCTTC. This codes for CASSFRGGDNEQFF. The chain employs TRBV7-9 and TRBJ2-1; 8 bases line up with TRBD2. Germline trimming cut 3 bases from V and 7 bases from J; bases unmatched to any gene: 5. This CDR3 has 14 amino acids. The germline V gene has CDR1 SEHNR and CDR2 FQNEAQ (reference sequence).

The V call is TRBV6-6, the J call TRBJ1-1; 7 bases map to TRBD1. The CDR3 is 14 amino acids. J was trimmed by 7 bases and V by 5 bases; bases with no gene match: 10. Germline V gene sequence: CDR1 MNHNY, CDR2 SVGAGI (reference sequence). CDR3 nucleotides: TGTGCCAGCAGTCGCGGGACAGCACAAATTGAAGCTTTCTTT. This codes for CASSRGTAQIEAFF.